This T cell receptor (beta chain) was sequenced in a study of Graves' ophthalmopathy and Graves' hyperthyroidism. Study results and caveats: In blood, most expanded thyroid clonotypes above 0.001 frequency were also detected.

RNA served as the template for amplifying TCR beta CDR3 regions. Following a first-round RT-PCR that used HTBI primers, a second-round multiplex PCR was carried out. TCRdb analysed the multiplex PCR reads with MiXCR anew, one entry per CDR3 protein. The table shows roughly 480,000 distinct CDR3 sequences, with approximately 15% occurring only once. On this clonotype itself: Its antigen remains unknown.

The CDR3 has 19 residues. Germline V gives CDR1 MNHEY, CDR2 SVGEGT. V dropped 0 bases and J dropped 0; count of bases not matched to a gene: 12. The sequenced material came from blood. The chain is built from TRBV6-2 or TRBV6-3 and TRBJ1-2, with 8 bases aligning to TRBD1. The receptor's source is a woman under 40 with Graves' ophthalmopathy. CDR3 loop: CASSYSRPTGVTPNYGYTF. CDR3 in DNA: TGTGCCAGCAGTTACTCGAGACCGACAGGGGTGACGCCTAACTATGGCTACACCTTC.